Following are 19 T cell receptor beta chains from one sample sequenced in a study of OX40 agonist ivuxolimab in advanced cancers. Library preparation employed the immunoSEQ multiplex PCR assay. This immuneACCESS table, as held by TCRdb, lists in-frame sequences with V and J called but not all clones. Of the missing ones, under half trace to an unresolved V gene in checked studies; the others have no known cause. This sample lists around 21,000 clones; 70% to 90% were detected once. Of the sample, approximately 37% falls within the top ten clones. Sequenced here: CD4+ or CD8+ T cells sorted from blood, sampled in a trial of the OX40 agonist ivuxolimab. Every receptor here comes from an adult with an advanced solid tumor such as melanoma, head and neck, liver or kidney cancer.

This clone was recorded once. The rearrangement uses TRBV6-1 and TRBJ2-7; 9 nucleotides match TRBD1. J lost 2 bases, V lost 8 bases, and 7 bases had no gene match. Germline loops: CDR1 MNHNS, CDR2 SASEGT. This CDR3 region has 14 residues. The CDR3 region has the DNA TGTGCCAGCCTTGACAGGGGGGGGACCTACGAGCAGTACTTC. This sequence encodes CASLDRGGTYEQYF.

The chain links TRBV7-9 to TRBJ2-5; no clear D. CDR1 is SEHNR, CDR2 FQNEAQ, per germline (reference sequence). The CDR3 spans 12 residues. V lost 0 bases and J lost 4, with 3 bases in between. The CDR3: CASSLARETQYF. DNA for the CDR3: TGTGCCAGCAGCTTAGCACGAGAGACCCAGTACTTC.

The rearrangement links TRBV7-9 to TRBJ1-4, with 7 bases that match TRBD1. CDR1 and CDR2 (germline): SEHNR, FQNEAQ (reference sequence). J lost 0 bases, V lost 5 bases, and 9 bases had no gene match. The CDR3 loop spans 17 amino acids. The CDR3 coding sequence is TGTGCCAGCAGCCCCCGGGCCCAGGGGGCAACTAATGAAAAACTGTTTTTT. The encoded protein is CASSPRAQGATNEKLFF.

Concerning this clone: At the DNA level, this CDR3 is encoded by other sequences in the same sample as well. This chain joins TRBV7-9 and TRBJ1-2; D gene unclear. This CDR3 spans 13 amino acids. Germline CDR1 is SEHNR and CDR2 is FQNEAQ (reference sequence). V lost 8 bases, J lost 3 bases, and 13 bases lay in between. The CDR3 here is CASGQDPYYGYTF. CDR3 sequence (DNA): TGTGCCAGCGGCCAGGACCCCTACTATGGCTACACCTTC. The full variable domain, completed using reference TRBV7-9 and TRBJ1-2, is DTGVSQNPRHKITKRGQNVTFRCDPISEHNRLYWYRQTLGQGPEFLTYFQNEAQLEKSRLLSDRFSAERPKGSFSTLEIQRTEQGDSAMYLCASGQDPYYGYTFGSGTRLTVV.

This clone was detected ten times or more. The CDR3 spells CASSYDEKLFF. As DNA, the CDR3 is TGTGCCAGCAGTTACGACGAAAAACTGTTTTTT. V is TRBV6-6 and J is TRBJ1-4; no reliable D call. The CDR3 extends over 11 amino acids. Germline lookup yields CDR1 MNHNY and CDR2 SVGAGI (reference sequence). V dropped 2 bases and J dropped 8 bases, with 3 bases sitting between them.

This clone has just one count. The chain recombines TRBV11-2 with TRBJ2-1; D is ambiguous. Germline assignment: CDR1 SGHAT and CDR2 FQNNGV. The CDR3 is made up of 14 amino acids. V lost 4 bases and J 6 bases, leaving 13 bases between the germline ends. CDR3 sequence (DNA): TGTGCCAGCAGCTCATCCCAAGGGCCCAATGAGCAGTTCTTC. Its protein product is CASSSSQGPNEQFF.

The chain couples TRBV19 to TRBJ2-7; D is possibly TRBD2 (5 bases). Per the germline V gene, CDR1 is LNHDA and CDR2 is SQIVND (reference sequence). The CDR3 spans 14 residues. The V gene lost 6 bases and the J gene lost 0 bases, with 12 bases spanning the gap. CDR3 sequence reads: CASRLRGSSYEQYF. CDR3 DNA: TGTGCCAGTAGATTGAGAGGGAGCTCCTACGAGCAGTACTTC.

This clone showed up just once. V usage is TRBV7-9 and J usage is TRBJ2-3, with a tentative D call TRBD2 (6 bases). This CDR3 is 15 amino acids long. Germline CDR1 and CDR2: SEHNR and FQNEAQ (reference sequence). Trimming removed 5 bases at V and 0 bases at J, with 12 bases between. DNA of the CDR3: TGTGCCAGCAGCCCTCCGGGACTGAGCACAGATACGCAGTATTTT. Amino acids: CASSPPGLSTDTQYF. The full variable domain, completed using reference TRBV7-9 and TRBJ2-3, is DTGVSQNPRHKITKRGQNVTFRCDPISEHNRLYWYRQTLGQGPEFLTYFQNEAQLEKSRLLSDRFSAERPKGSFSTLEIQRTEQGDSAMYLCASSPPGLSTDTQYFGPGTRLTVL.

At least ten counts were recorded for this clone. The gene calls are TRBV5-6 and TRBJ2-3, with D possibly being TRBD1 (6 bases). Looked up from germline, CDR1 is SGHDT and CDR2 is YYEEEE. This CDR3 is built from 16 residues. V lost 4 bases, J lost 3 bases, and 18 bases lay in between. The CDR3 DNA sequence: TGTGCCAGCAGCCTAAACGCAGGGGTCATGACAGATACGCAGTATTTT. Its protein product is CASSLNAGVMTDTQYF. Together with reference TRBV5-6 and TRBJ2-3, the CDR3 gives the full variable domain: DAGVTQSPTHLIKTRGQQVTLRCSPKSGHDTVSWYQQALGQGPQFIFQYYEEEERQRGNFPDRFSGHQFPNYSSELNVNALLLGDSALYLCASSLNAGVMTDTQYFGPGTRLTVL.

The J gene is TRBJ2-2, the V gene TRBV21-1; whether TRBD2, the table's D call, matches the DNA was not checked. TRBV21-1 is termed a pseudogene. This CDR3 region has 16 residues. CDR3 DNA: TGTGCCAGCAGCAAAGGCGCGGTCTGGGACACCGGGGAGCTGTTTTTT. This codes for CASSKGAVWDTGELFF.

Sample share makes this clone medium-sized. This chain connects TRBV6-6 to TRBJ2-7; the match to TRBD2 covers 10 bases. The CDR3 runs 13 residues. Germline CDR1 MNHNY, CDR2 SVGAGI (reference sequence). The junction had 3 bases not matched to a gene; V was cut back by 4 bases and J by 6 bases. The CDR3 DNA sequence: TGTGCCAGCAGTTGGGGACTAGCGTTCGAGCAGTACTTC. Translation gives CASSWGLAFEQYF.

The chain is built from TRBV6-6 and TRBJ2-5; 7 positions agree with TRBD1. V shed 1 base and J 3 bases; nucleotides not matched to a gene: 8. Germline V gene sequence: CDR1 MNHNY, CDR2 SVGAGI (reference sequence). The CDR3 runs 16 residues. For the CDR3, the DNA is TGTGCCAGCAGTTACTTGACAGGGATGGGGGAAGAGACCCAGTACTTC. This gives the protein CASSYLTGMGEETQYF.

This sequence joins TRBV5-5 and TRBJ2-7, with D perhaps being TRBD1 or TRBD2 (5 bases each). The CDR3 sequence is 15 residues long. The germline CDR1 and CDR2 sequences are SGHKS and YYEKEE (reference sequence). The V and J ends lost 4 bases and 7 bases respectively, with 21 bases between them. In DNA, the CDR3 is TGTGCCAGCAGCCCAAATACCGGGACCTTTGTTGAGCAGTACTTC. As protein: CASSPNTGTFVEQYF.

This chain connects TRBV12-2 to TRBJ2-1. TRBV12-2 is shown as a pseudogene. This CDR3 comprises 18 residues. CDR3 region: CASRLVKGRENLGDEQFF. The DNA for the CDR3 is TGTGCAAGTCGCTTAGTTAAAGGCAGGGAGAATTTAGGCGATGAGCAGTTCTTC.

The chain has TRBV7-9 and TRBJ1-1, with D possibly TRBD1 on 6 matching bases. This CDR3 is built from 15 residues. Germline-derived CDR1 and CDR2 are SEHNR and FQNEAQ (reference sequence). Trimming cost V 1 base and J 10 bases, with 19 bases left between them. The CDR3 DNA reads as TGTGCCAGCAGCTTAGTGGGGACACCACTACTGGGAGCTTTCTTT. Translated: CASSLVGTPLLGAFF.

The gene calls are TRBV4-2 and TRBJ1-2; D remains unclear. Germline V gene lookup returns CDR1 LGHNA and CDR2 YNFKEQ. The CDR3 contains 15 residues. Trimming shortened V by 0 bases and J by 4 bases, and 12 bases separated the two germline ends. The CDR3 DNA follows: TGTGCCAGCAGCCAAGAGTCGCGGGCCCCCTATGGCTACACCTTC. It codes for CASSQESRAPYGYTF.

The V gene is TRBV4-1, the J gene TRBJ2-5; D perhaps matches TRBD1 (5 bases). The J call is uncertain, as TRBJ2-7 better fits the DNA end. Germline CDR1 reads MGHRA; CDR2 reads YSYEKL. The CDR3 loop spans 12 amino acids. CDR3 loop: CASSQQGYEQYF. CDR3 nucleotide sequence: TGCGCCAGCAGCCAACAGGGTTACGAGCAGTACTTC.

This chain uses TRBV27 with TRBJ2-3; 7 positions agree with TRBD1. CDR3 length: 15 residues. CDR1 and CDR2 from the germline V gene are MNHEY and SMNVEV (reference sequence). V trimming: 2 bases; J trimming: 6 bases; junction bases outside the gene matches: 8. DNA for the CDR3: TGTGCCAGCAGTTTAGGGGACAGTGGGGCGGATACGCAGTATTTT. It specifies CASSLGDSGADTQYF.

The chain employs TRBV11-2 and TRBJ2-1; D may be TRBD2 (6 bases). V lost 2 bases, J lost 2 bases, and 19 bases lay in between. Germline assignment: CDR1 SGHAT and CDR2 FQNNGV. CDR3 length equals 18 residues. The CDR3 protein is CASSLTPPFGGAYNEQFF. In DNA, the CDR3 is TGTGCCAGCAGCTTAACCCCTCCATTCGGCGGGGCCTACAATGAGCAGTTCTTC.